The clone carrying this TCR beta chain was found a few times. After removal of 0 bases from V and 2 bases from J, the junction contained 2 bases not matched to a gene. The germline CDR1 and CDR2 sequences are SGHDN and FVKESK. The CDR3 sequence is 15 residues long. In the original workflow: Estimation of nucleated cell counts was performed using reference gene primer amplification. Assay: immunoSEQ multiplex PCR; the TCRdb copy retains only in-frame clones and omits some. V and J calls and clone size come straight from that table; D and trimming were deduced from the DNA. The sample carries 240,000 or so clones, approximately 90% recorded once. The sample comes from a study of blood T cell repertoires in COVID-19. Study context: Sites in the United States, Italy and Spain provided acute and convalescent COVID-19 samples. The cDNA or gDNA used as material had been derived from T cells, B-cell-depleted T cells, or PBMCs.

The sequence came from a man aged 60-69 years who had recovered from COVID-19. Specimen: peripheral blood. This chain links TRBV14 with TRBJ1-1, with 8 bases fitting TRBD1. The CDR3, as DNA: TGTGCCAGCAGCCAAGAGTCAGGGGGCAACACTGAAGCTTTCTTT. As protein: CASSQESGGNTEAFF.